The 28 T cell receptor beta chains reported below all come from one sample, sequenced in a study of response to subunit inactivated influenza vaccine. TCRdb re-analysed the RT-PCR reads in MiXCR, keeping a single row per CDR3 protein. Found here are hundreds of thousands of distinct CDR3 sequences, approximately 15% of them singletons; the top ten hold approximately 6.5%. The specimen was PBMCs from blood, collected 14 to 15 days before vaccination. The receptors originated from a man in his fifties who received an inactivated influenza vaccine.

The chain links TRBV20-1 to TRBJ2-1; perhaps TRBD2 as D (6 bases). V gave up 6 bases and J gave up 6 bases, with 18 bases separating them. Germline lookup yields CDR1 DFQATT and CDR2 SNEGSKA (reference sequence). The CDR3 covers 14 residues. DNA for the CDR3: TGCAGTGCCGGGACTGAAGGGAGTATCAATGAGCAGTTCTTC. Translation: CSAGTEGSINEQFF.

This clonotype was picked up a small number of times. The chain links TRBV7-2 to TRBJ2-3; D ambiguous. CDR3 length equals 13 residues. The V gene's germline CDR1 is SGHTA and CDR2 FQGNSA. The V end lost 3 bases, the J end lost 2 bases, and 6 bases lay between the germline ends. CDR3 nucleotides: TGTGCCAGCAGCTTTCAAACCACAGATACGCAGTATTTT. Translating gives CASSFQTTDTQYF.

This clonotype has a handful of counts. The chain has TRBV20-1 and TRBJ1-5; D may be TRBD1 (5 bases). Germline CDR1 is DFQATT and CDR2 is SNEGSKA (reference sequence). The CDR3 loop spans 16 amino acids. Trimming took off 3 bases at V and 0 bases at J, with 15 bases between the two ends. In DNA form, the CDR3 reads TGCAGTGCTAGTATTCCGTCAGGGATTAGCAATCAGCCCCAGCATTTT. Residues: CSASIPSGISNQPQHF.

There are a few counts of this clonotype. This chain joins TRBV7-8 and TRBJ2-2; D uncertain. Germline V gene data show CDR1 as SGHVS and CDR2 as FQNEAQ. Trimming cost V 4 bases and J 5 bases, with 23 bases left between them. The CDR3 has 18 amino acids. The CDR3 sequence is CASSSHGPGPARTGELFF. CDR3 DNA: TGTGCCAGCAGCTCACACGGGCCGGGCCCAGCAAGGACCGGGGAGCTGTTTTTT.

The chain couples TRBV11-1 to TRBJ1-2, with a tentative D call TRBD1 (6 bases). CDR3 length: 14 amino acids. The V end was cut by 7 bases, the J end by 1 base, with 13 bases between. Per the germline V gene, CDR1 is SGHAT and CDR2 is FQDESV (reference sequence). The CDR3 is CASTSGAINYGYTF. The CDR3 nucleotides are TGTGCCAGCACTTCAGGGGCGATTAACTATGGCTACACCTTC.

In its sample, this clonotype was seen a few times. The chain combines TRBV6-1 with TRBJ2-3; D tentatively fits TRBD1 or TRBD2 (6 bases each). Trimming pared 3 bases from V and 3 bases from J, leaving 16 bases between. The CDR3 covers 16 residues. Per the germline V gene, CDR1 is MNHNS and CDR2 is SASEGT. The CDR3 is CASSDVPGAGTDTQYF. Here the CDR3 DNA reads TGTGCCAGCAGTGATGTCCCGGGGGCTGGGACAGATACGCAGTATTTT.

Many counts were recorded for this clonotype. The V and J genes are TRBV10-3 and TRBJ1-2, with 8 positions matching TRBD1. In germline, CDR1 is ENHRY, CDR2 SYGVKD. The CDR3 is 12 residues long. V lost 10 bases and J lost 7; bases outside the gene matches: 8. CDR3 sequence (DNA): TGTGCCACCACAGGGGGTCTGCGTGGCTACACCTTC. As protein: CATTGGLRGYTF.

The chain uses TRBV6-2 or TRBV6-3 and TRBJ1-5; D is uncertain. CDR3 length: 15 residues. Germline-derived CDR1 and CDR2 are MNHEY and SVGEGT. V lost 10 bases to trimming and J lost 5 bases, with 21 bases between them. The CDR3 region is CATRPSGVRDQPQHF. CDR3 coding DNA: TGTGCCACCCGCCCCTCGGGTGTTAGAGATCAGCCCCAGCATTTT.

V and J are TRBV29-1 and TRBJ1-2; D not certain. Germline lookup yields CDR1 SQVTM and CDR2 ANQGSEA. V was shortened by 5 bases and J by 8 bases, with 12 bases between the two germline ends. CDR3 length equals 11 residues. The chain's CDR3 is CSVTWRQGYTF. Here the CDR3 DNA reads TGCAGCGTTACCTGGAGGCAAGGCTACACCTTC.

This clonotype was recorded only once. The gene calls are TRBV7-2 and TRBJ2-3; TRBD1 agrees at 12 bases. This CDR3 region has 15 residues. With 2 bases clipped from V and 7 bases from J, the junction kept 4 bases outside the gene matches. Germline assignment: CDR1 SGHTA and CDR2 FQGNSA. CDR3 in DNA: TGTGCCAGCAGCTTAACGGGACAGGGGGCAAATACGCAGTATTTT. It specifies CASSLTGQGANTQYF.

This clonotype was seen a handful of times. The rearrangement links TRBV3-1 to TRBJ2-3, with a weak D call TRBD2 (5 bases). The germline V and J ends were trimmed by 4 bases and 6 bases, with 8 bases remaining between them. The CDR3 spans 12 residues. Germline values: CDR1 LGHDT, CDR2 YNNKEL (reference sequence). CDR3 coding DNA: TGTGCCAGCAGCCGAGGGCATGATACGCAGTATTTT. Its protein is CASSRGHDTQYF.

Only a few counts were recorded for this clonotype. This rearrangement joins TRBV28 to TRBJ2-3; D is possibly TRBD2 (5 bases). Germline assignment: CDR1 MDHEN and CDR2 SYDVKM. The CDR3 is 15 residues long. The V and J ends lost 5 bases and 2 bases respectively, with 14 bases between them. This chain's CDR3 is CASSPLAGFTDTQYF. The CDR3 DNA sequence: TGTGCCAGCAGTCCCCTTGCGGGTTTCACAGATACGCAGTATTTT. Full variable domain (remainder filled in from reference TRBV28 and TRBJ2-3): DVKVTQSSRYLVKRTGEKVFLECVQDMDHENMFWYRQDPGLGLRLIYFSYDVKMKEKGDIPEGYSVSREKKERFSLILESASTNQTSMYLCASSPLAGFTDTQYFGPGTRLTVL.

The chain is built from TRBV28 and TRBJ2-7; 8 bases match TRBD1. This CDR3 is 15 amino acids long. With V trimmed by 6 bases and J by 0 bases, 7 bases remained unmatched. Germline V gene data show CDR1 as MDHEN and CDR2 as SYDVKM. This chain's CDR3 is CASRSWTGSSYEQYF. In DNA, the CDR3 is TGTGCCAGCAGATCCTGGACAGGGAGCTCCTACGAGCAGTACTTC.

This clonotype showed up just a few times. This chain uses TRBV6-1 with TRBJ1-3, with D possibly matching TRBD1 (5 bases). CDR3 size: 15 residues. The germline CDR1 and CDR2 sequences are MNHNS and SASEGT. V lost 2 bases, J lost 2 bases, and 10 bases lay in between. The CDR3 is CASSERGYPGNTIYF. DNA for the CDR3: TGTGCCAGCAGTGAACGGGGGTATCCTGGAAACACCATATATTTT.

This clonotype has only a few counts. This chain joins TRBV20-1 and TRBJ2-3; 11 bases agree with TRBD2. The junction had 6 bases not matched to a gene; V was cut back by 6 bases and J by 7 bases. Per germline, CDR1 DFQATT and CDR2 SNEGSKA (reference sequence). CDR3 length: 13 residues. The CDR3 sequence: CSAILAGGNTQYF. Written as DNA, the CDR3 is TGCAGTGCAATTCTAGCGGGGGGAAATACGCAGTATTTT.

The chain employs TRBV6-6 and TRBJ2-5; the D gene could be TRBD1 or TRBD2 (5 bases each). Germline-derived CDR1 and CDR2 are MNHNY and SVGAGI (reference sequence). CDR3 length equals 13 residues. The CDR3 loop is CSTREGSQETQYF. CDR3 DNA sequence: TGTTCCACCCGAGAGGGGTCCCAAGAGACCCAGTACTTC.

This clonotype was seen a handful of times. The chain employs TRBV4-3 and TRBJ1-1; weak D call: TRBD1 (5 bases). Germline V CDR1 and CDR2: LGHNA, YSLEER. The CDR3 contains 14 residues. With 0 bases removed from V and 4 bases from J, the gap between germline ends came to 9 bases. Written as DNA, the CDR3 is TGCGCCAGCAGCCAAGATTGGGGCGTCACTGAAGCTTTCTTT. It translates to CASSQDWGVTEAFF.

This clonotype showed up just a few times. V gene TRBV3-1 combines with J gene TRBJ2-7; TRBD1 matches 7 bases. The germline gives CDR1 LGHDT, CDR2 YNNKEL (reference sequence). Trimming at V came to 5 bases and at J to 2 bases, leaving 9 bases not matched to a gene. The CDR3 runs 15 residues. CDR3 region: CASSLWGQRAYEQYF. The CDR3 DNA is TGTGCCAGCAGCTTATGGGGACAGAGAGCCTACGAGCAGTACTTC.

This clonotype was recorded at least ten times. This chain links TRBV24-1 with TRBJ2-5; maybe TRBD2 (5 bases). This CDR3 spans 14 amino acids. Between the trimmed V and J ends, which lost 3 bases and 5 bases, there was a span of 12 bases. The germline V gene encodes CDR1 KGHDR and CDR2 SFDVKD. For the CDR3, the DNA is TGTGCCACCAGTGATCGGAGGTTTGGCGAGACCCAGTACTTC. Amino acid sequence: CATSDRRFGETQYF.

This clonotype was found a few times. The chain employs TRBV7-9 and TRBJ2-2; 7 bases match TRBD1. The CDR3 length is 15 residues. Germline CDR1 SEHNR, CDR2 FQNEAQ (reference sequence). V shed 4 bases and J 3 bases; nucleotides not matched to a gene: 5. CDR3 DNA sequence: TGTGCCAGCAGCTCGTACAGGGGCGACACCGGGGAGCTGTTTTTT. It encodes CASSSYRGDTGELFF. The complete variable domain, with remaining parts taken from reference TRBV7-9 and TRBJ2-2, reads DTGVSQNPRHKITKRGQNVTFRCDPISEHNRLYWYRQTLGQGPEFLTYFQNEAQLEKSRLLSDRFSAERPKGSFSTLEIQRTEQGDSAMYLCASSSYRGDTGELFFGEGSRLTVL.

This rearrangement joins TRBV5-1 to TRBJ1-6, with D perhaps matching TRBD1 (5 bases). The CDR3 totals 15 residues. V gave up 4 bases and J gave up 7 bases, with 15 bases separating them. The germline CDR1 and CDR2 sequences are SGHRS and YFSETQ. The CDR3 bases are TGCGCCAGCAGCCTGGACACGAAAGGGAATTCACCCCTCCACTTT. This translates into CASSLDTKGNSPLHF. The full variable domain, its missing parts supplied by reference TRBV5-1 and TRBJ1-6, is KAGVTQTPRYLIKTRGQQVTLSCSPISGHRSVSWYQQTPGQGLQFLFEYFSETQRNKGNFPGRFSGRQFSNSRSEMNVSTLELGDSALYLCASSLDTKGNSPLHFGNGTRLTVT.

This clonotype was picked up many times. The genes are TRBV6-2 or TRBV6-3 and TRBJ2-3; weak D call: TRBD1 (5 bases). The CDR3 extends over 13 amino acids. Trimming took off 7 bases at V and 2 bases at J, with 10 bases between the two ends. Germline lookup yields CDR1 MNHEY and CDR2 SVGEGT. CDR3 protein: CASKETATDTQYF. CDR3 bases: TGTGCCAGCAAGGAGACAGCCACAGATACGCAGTATTTT.

The sample holds a few counts of this clonotype. This chain links TRBV20-1 with TRBJ1-1; D uncertain. CDR1 is DFQATT, CDR2 SNEGSKA, per germline (reference sequence). V was shortened by 7 bases and J by 4 bases, with 10 bases between the two germline ends. The CDR3 extends over 11 amino acids. CDR3 bases: TGCAGTGTCTCCATGAGCACTGAAGCTTTCTTT. Translated, it gives CSVSMSTEAFF.

The chain employs TRBV6-2 or TRBV6-3 and TRBJ2-7; 9 bases agree with TRBD2. V gave up 7 bases and J gave up 4 bases; unmatched junction bases: 8. The CDR3 is 14 amino acids. CDR1 MNHEY and CDR2 SVGEGT come from the germline V gene. The CDR3 here is CASTPAGGPYEQYF. CDR3 sequence (DNA): TGTGCCAGCACTCCAGCGGGAGGACCTTACGAGCAGTACTTC.

This sequence joins TRBV20-1 and TRBJ2-7, with D possibly matching TRBD2 (6 bases). The CDR3 has 13 residues. V dropped 6 bases and J dropped 1 base, with 13 bases sitting between them. The germline V gene has CDR1 DFQATT and CDR2 SNEGSKA (reference sequence). This CDR3 is CSAQREASYEQYF. The CDR3 coding sequence is TGCAGTGCACAGAGGGAGGCGTCCTACGAGCAGTACTTC.

The chain employs TRBV7-2 and TRBJ1-5; D remains ambiguous. The germline CDR1 and CDR2 sequences are SGHTA and FQGNSA. The CDR3 sequence is 13 residues long. Trimming stripped 0 bases from V and 7 bases from J, with 7 bases between. The DNA of the CDR3 is TGTGCCAGCAGCTTAGCGGACGCCCAGCCCCAGCATTTT. Protein: CASSLADAQPQHF.

The V gene is TRBV20-1, the J gene TRBJ1-5; D may be TRBD1 (5 bases). The length of the CDR3 is 14 residues. The V and J ends lost 2 bases and 5 bases respectively, with 13 bases between them. Per germline, CDR1 DFQATT and CDR2 SNEGSKA (reference sequence). In nucleotides, the CDR3 is TGCAGTGCTAGACCACAGGCGCCCTATCAGCCCCAGCATTTT. Translating gives CSARPQAPYQPQHF.

The chain has TRBV2 and TRBJ2-5; 7 bases are a match to TRBD1. Germline CDR1 reads SNHLY; CDR2 reads FYNNEI. The CDR3 is made up of 15 amino acids. The V segment lost 6 bases and the J segment 5 bases; nucleotides outside the gene matches: 12. This CDR3 reads CASSGPRTGRETQYF. CDR3 DNA sequence: TGTGCCAGCAGCGGGCCCCGGACAGGCAGGGAGACCCAGTACTTC.